Listed below are T cell receptor beta chains from one sample, sequenced in a study of cytomegalovirus exposure and HLA in healthy donors. Data came from immunoSEQ multiplex PCR; TCRdb stores just in-frame clones and leaves some out. This table has 120,000 to 150,000 clones, around three fifths appearing once. What was sequenced was PBMCs. These receptors all come from a male donor in good health and CMV-seronegative. Both conserved end residues are trimmed from each CDR3.

j_call v_call cdr3_aa
TRBJ1-2 TRBV28 ASSWTVDGVKGYT
TRBJ2-7 TRBV5-6 ASSLPGTGHYEQY
TRBJ1-2 TRBV27 ASSLGGQGIYGYT
TRBJ2-3 TRBV7-8 ASSYASGEYATSTDTQY
TRBJ1-6 TRBV5-1 ASSEYPRGRAWSSYNSPLH
TRBJ1-2 TRBV4-1 ASSLSGGRDYGYT
TRBJ1-2 TRBV4-1 ASSQDESYNYGYT
TRBJ2-7 TRBV7-9 ASLPGQGPHEQY
TRBJ2-5 TRBV5-6 ASSLQGKNQETQY
TRBJ2-3 TRBV19 ASSRGGNTDTQY
TRBJ1-1 TRBV7-9 SSGSRAGRGTEAF
TRBJ2-1 TRBV28 ASSFAGGDNEQF
TRBJ2-5 TRBV5-1 ASSPGGGGETQY
TRBJ1-6 TRBV27 ASSSGTEYNSPLH
TRBJ1-4 TRBV4-3 ASSQEPGGLVNEKLF
TRBJ1-6 TRBV7-2 ASGQQGAYNSPLH
TRBJ2-5 TRBV25-1 ASSGQGMWTQETQY
TRBJ2-7 TRBV6-5 ASSYSKGDSYEQY
TRBJ1-1 TRBV7-9 ASSLGGQNTEAF
TRBJ2-7 TRBV11-2 ASSLVSRGFYEQY
TRBJ1-6 TRBV7-2 ASSLRRWGGGSPLH
TRBJ1-1 TRBV28 ASSLRGMGTEAF
TRBJ1-1 TRBV5-4 ASSLVTGSEAF
TRBJ2-7 TRBV5-6 ASSPGGTVQLEQY
TRBJ2-2 TRBV19 ASRLEGHSPKNTGELF
TRBJ2-7 TRBV27 ASQRASGGPSYEQY
TRBJ2-1 TRBV29-1 SATILTGWVRNEQF
TRBJ1-2 TRBV29-1 SVLQGNGYT
TRBJ1-5 TRBV5-6 ASSPYSQGNQPQH
TRBJ2-2 TRBV11-2 ASSRRRAASNTGELF
TRBJ2-7 TRBV7-2 ASSLAGQTYEQY
TRBJ1-6 TRBV5-1 ASSAGTVKRGSPLH
TRBJ2-3 TRBV30 AWSGSTDTQY
TRBJ2-1 TRBV9 ASSVDPGGEYNEQF
TRBJ1-2 TRBV29-1 SVVSGQDYGYT
TRBJ2-5 TRBV7-9 ASSSGTGWPETQY
TRBJ1-2 TRBV19 ASSTPGTRINYGYT
TRBJ2-1 TRBV19 ASSLTSGASSYNEQF
TRBJ1-6 TRBV27 ASRLGSSYNSPLH
TRBJ1-6 TRBV27 ASSWGGSNSPLH
TRBJ1-2 TRBV18 ASSFDRDYGYT
TRBJ2-2 TRBV10-3 AISEGRVANTGELF
TRBJ2-7 TRBV7-9 ASSPSSYEQY
TRBJ2-3 TRBV19 ASSKGQGWGDTQY
TRBJ2-1 TRBV21-1 ASSKPLPYRGNKEGYNEQF
TRBJ1-1 TRBV4-3 ASSHRTGEAF
TRBJ1-6 TRBV19 ASSTRDRDNSPLH
TRBJ1-2 TRBV4-1 ASSQGLTGTNYGYP